The 11 T cell receptor beta chains presented below share a single source sample, sequenced in a study of blood T cell repertoires in COVID-19. Here immunoSEQ multiplex PCR was the method, and the copy in TCRdb shows in-frame clones only, minus some. Of 200,000 to 250,000 clones in the sample, 86% were seen once. The sample was peripheral blood. These receptors were obtained from a man in his sixties with acute or convalescent COVID-19.

The chain carries TRBV6-1 and TRBJ1-5; weak D call: TRBD1 (6 bases). Looked up from germline, CDR1 is MNHNS and CDR2 is SASEGT. V gave up 2 bases and J gave up 14 bases, with 13 bases separating them. This CDR3 contains 12 residues. CDR3 loop: CASSELRDTKHF. The DNA of the CDR3 is TGTGCCAGCAGTGAACTCCGGGACACCAAGCATTTT.

This rearrangement joins TRBV19 to TRBJ1-2, with D perhaps matching TRBD1 (6 bases). CDR3 size: 15 residues. V lost 6 bases, J lost 5 bases, and 19 bases lay in between. Germline V gene data show CDR1 as LNHDA and CDR2 as SQIVND (reference sequence). The CDR3 loop is CASSPGGPGAYGYTF. For the CDR3, the DNA is TGTGCCAGTAGCCCCGGGGGGCCGGGCGCATATGGCTACACCTTC.

The rearrangement uses TRBV7-9 and TRBJ1-5; 8 positions agree with TRBD1. The V gene's germline CDR1 is SEHNR and CDR2 FQNEAQ (reference sequence). J lost 3 bases, V lost 5 bases, and 6 bases had no gene match. The CDR3 extends over 15 amino acids. The CDR3 here is CASSTDRDANQPQHF. The CDR3, as DNA: TGTGCCAGCAGCACGGACAGGGACGCCAATCAGCCCCAGCATTTT.

V and J are TRBV5-5 and TRBJ1-5, with 10 positions matching TRBD1. This CDR3 is 15 amino acids long. Germline CDR1 reads SGHKS; CDR2 reads YYEKEE (reference sequence). The V and J ends lost 3 bases and 2 bases, in that order; junction bases with no gene match: 2. The CDR3 protein is CASSYGTGGNQPQHF. For the CDR3, the DNA is TGTGCCAGCAGCTATGGGACAGGGGGCAATCAGCCCCAGCATTTT.

This clone was counted between two and nine times. The chain recombines TRBV10-3 with TRBJ2-1; 8 bases map to TRBD2. V shed 1 base and J 1 base; nucleotides not matched to a gene: 6. The germline CDR1 and CDR2 sequences are ENHRY and SYGVKD. This CDR3 has 17 residues. The CDR3 region has the DNA TGTGCCATCAGTGAGTTGAGCGGGAGTCATTCCTACAATGAGCAGTTCTTC. Amino acids: CAISELSGSHSYNEQFF.

The CDR3: CASSDTGLAYYNEQFF. The CDR3 DNA follows: TGTGCCAGCAGTGACACGGGACTAGCGTATTACAATGAGCAGTTCTTC. The chain carries TRBV6-1 and TRBJ2-1, with 10 bases aligning to TRBD2. The trim removed 3 bases at V and 4 bases at J, leaving 6 bases unmatched. Germline V gene sequence: CDR1 MNHNS, CDR2 SASEGT. The CDR3 sequence is 16 residues long.

This chain connects TRBV7-9 to TRBJ1-2, with D perhaps TRBD1 (6 bases). CDR1 and CDR2 (germline): SEHNR, FQNEAQ (reference sequence). CDR3 length: 13 amino acids. V was clipped by 5 bases and J by 2 bases, with 9 bases between them. The CDR3 is CASSRGQNYGYTF. The CDR3 coding sequence is TGTGCCAGCAGCCGCGGACAGAACTATGGCTACACCTTC.

The chain couples TRBV7-9 to TRBJ2-7, with D tentatively TRBD1 (6 bases). This CDR3 is built from 11 residues. Germline V CDR1 and CDR2: SEHNR, FQNEAQ (reference sequence). V lost 6 bases and J lost 3, with 6 bases in between. DNA for the CDR3: TGTGCCAGCAGGGACAGCTACGAGCAGTACTTC. Residues: CASRDSYEQYF. The complete variable domain, with remaining parts taken from reference TRBV7-9 and TRBJ2-7, reads DTGVSQNPRHKITKRGQNVTFRCDPISEHNRLYWYRQTLGQGPEFLTYFQNEAQLEKSRLLSDRFSAERPKGSFSTLEIQRTEQGDSAMYLCASRDSYEQYFGPGTRLTVT.

This chain connects TRBV12-5 to TRBJ2-2; TRBD2 might be the D (6 bases). V lost 5 bases, J lost 8 bases, and 9 bases lay in between. Per the germline V gene, CDR1 is LGHNT and CDR2 is FRNRAP. The CDR3 spans 12 residues. The CDR3 loop reads CASGPAGGELFF. CDR3 bases: TGTGCTAGTGGTCCCGCGGGGGGGGAGCTGTTTTTT.

The gene calls are TRBV21-1 and TRBJ2-7; the table's D call, TRBD1, was not checked against the DNA. TRBV21-1 is a pseudogene locus. The CDR3 has 15 residues. CDR3 in DNA: TGTGCCAGCAGCGGACGAGACAGGGGCGGCTACGAGCAGTACTTC. Encoded protein: CASSGRDRGGYEQYF.

This chain links TRBV5-1 with TRBJ1-5; D ambiguous. Germline assignment: CDR1 SGHRS and CDR2 YFSETQ. Trimming stripped 3 bases from V and 5 bases from J, with 15 bases between. This CDR3 comprises 15 residues. The CDR3 sequence: CASSSGLTGDQPQHF. The CDR3 bases are TGCGCCAGCAGCTCGGGCCTTACCGGGGATCAGCCCCAGCATTTT.